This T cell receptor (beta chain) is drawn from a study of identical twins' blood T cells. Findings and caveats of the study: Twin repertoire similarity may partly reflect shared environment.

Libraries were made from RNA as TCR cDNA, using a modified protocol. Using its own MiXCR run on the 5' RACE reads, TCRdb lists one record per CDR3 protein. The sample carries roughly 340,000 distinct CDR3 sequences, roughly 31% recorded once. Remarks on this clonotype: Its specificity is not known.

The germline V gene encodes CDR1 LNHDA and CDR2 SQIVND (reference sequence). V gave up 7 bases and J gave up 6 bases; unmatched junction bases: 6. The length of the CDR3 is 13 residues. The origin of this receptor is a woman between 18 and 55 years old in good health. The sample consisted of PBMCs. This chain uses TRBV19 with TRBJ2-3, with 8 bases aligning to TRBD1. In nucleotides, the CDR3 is TGTGCCAGTACATCAGGGGGCGCGGATACGCAGTATTTT. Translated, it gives CASTSGGADTQYF.